This T cell receptor (beta chain) emerged from a study of technical replicates of blood from several donors. Germline V CDR1 and CDR2: MDHEN, SYDVKM. CDR3 length equals 11 residues. Trimming removed 8 bases from V and 11 bases from J, with 12 bases in between. Produced via immunoSEQ multiplex PCR; TCRdb's table is partial and in-frame only. The sample carries some 81,000 clones, more than 85% recorded once. This clone turned up a few times. Sequencing used T cells isolated from PBMCs. This clonotype was sampled from a human donor in good health. The chain links TRBV28 to TRBJ1-4; D is unclear. As DNA, the CDR3 is TGTGCCAGCGGGTGGAACTACAAACTGTTTTTT. Translated: CASGWNYKLFF.